This paragraph reports one TCR beta chain. The antigen is unknown. The sample originates from a study of T-cell memory formation after mild COVID-19. From germline, CDR1 is LGHNA and CDR2 YNFKEQ. The CDR3 runs to 18 residues. V was trimmed by 1 base and J by 8 bases, leaving 23 bases between them. TCRdb re-called the 5' RACE reads with MiXCR, one entry per CDR3 protein. In the table there are fewer than 400,000 distinct CDR3 sequences, over 10% of which are singletons. The study, taken as a whole, reports: Second-wave clones that peaked on day 37 lacked confirmed SARS-CoV-2 specificity.

The source of this sequence is a man between 18 and 35 years old who had mild COVID-19 (a few samples of this study predate the infection). Cell type and time point are not known. The sample comprised PBMCs or a T cell subset sorted from them (not recorded which). The gene calls are TRBV4-2 and TRBJ2-2; a possible D gene is TRBD2 (7 bases). CDR3: CASSQALPWGGRPGELFF. The DNA of the CDR3 is TGTGCCAGCAGCCAAGCCCTCCCTTGGGGGGGGCGGCCGGGGGAGCTGTTTTTT.